This entry features one T cell receptor beta chain sequence. These data originate in a study of blood T cell repertoires in COVID-19. Authors' processing steps: Reference gene primer amplification gave estimated nucleated cell counts. Repertoires were generated with immunoSEQ multiplex PCR, while TCRdb's copy carries only in-frame clones and drops some. The V and J calls and clone size are taken from that table; D and trimming were inferred from the DNA. Of approximately 60,000 clones in the sample, under 80% were seen once. The source is a man in his 60s with acute or convalescent COVID-19. Input material: peripheral blood.

The CDR3 region is CASSLSAEAFF. DNA for the CDR3: TGTGCCAGCAGCTTATCTGCTGAAGCTTTCTTT. This rearrangement joins TRBV7-9 to TRBJ1-1; D gene ambiguous. In germline, CDR1 is SEHNR, CDR2 FQNEAQ (reference sequence). This CDR3 spans 11 amino acids. V lost 2 bases and J lost 6, with 4 bases in between. Filled out from reference TRBV7-9 and TRBJ1-1, the complete variable domain reads DTGVSQNPRHKITKRGQNVTFRCDPISEHNRLYWYRQTLGQGPEFLTYFQNEAQLEKSRLLSDRFSAERPKGSFSTLEIQRTEQGDSAMYLCASSLSAEAFFGQGTRLTVV.